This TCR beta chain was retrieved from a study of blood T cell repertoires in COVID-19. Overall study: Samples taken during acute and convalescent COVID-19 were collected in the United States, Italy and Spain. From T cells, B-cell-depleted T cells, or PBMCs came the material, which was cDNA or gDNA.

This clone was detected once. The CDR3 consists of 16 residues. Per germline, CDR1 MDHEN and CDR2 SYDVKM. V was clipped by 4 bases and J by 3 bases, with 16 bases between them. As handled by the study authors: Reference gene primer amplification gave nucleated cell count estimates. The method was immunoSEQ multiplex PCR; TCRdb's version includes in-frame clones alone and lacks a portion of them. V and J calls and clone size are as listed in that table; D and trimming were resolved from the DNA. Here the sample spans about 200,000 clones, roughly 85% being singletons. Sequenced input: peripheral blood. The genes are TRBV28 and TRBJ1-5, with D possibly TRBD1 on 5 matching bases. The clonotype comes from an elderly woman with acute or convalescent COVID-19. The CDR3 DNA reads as TGTGCCAGCAGTTCTTATGCAGGGTCCTACAATCAGCCCCAGCATTTT. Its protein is CASSSYAGSYNQPQHF.